This T cell receptor beta chain was documented in a study of cytomegalovirus exposure and HLA in healthy donors. For this clone: As yet, its antigen is unknown.

With V trimmed by 6 bases and J by 2 bases, 6 bases remained unmatched. Germline V gene lookup returns CDR1 MNHNS and CDR2 SASEGT. The CDR3 runs 14 residues. Findings and limits, study-wide: Another analysis was done later, and it associated roughly 15,000 TCR beta sequences with HLA alleles at 0.05 false discovery rate. In a later analysis, the majority of CMV-associated beta chains seemingly showed HLA restriction.

PCR used 60 Vbeta primers and 13 Jbeta primers. Profiled with immunoSEQ multiplex PCR; TCRdb holds only in-frame clones, not every one. Of around 130,000 clones in the sample, 75% to 90% were seen once. This TCR was sampled from a man aged 25 to 40 in good health and CMV-seronegative. The chain is built from TRBV6-1 and TRBJ1-1, with 7 bases identical to TRBD1. Sequencing was done on a sample of PBMCs. The CDR3: CASRPTGSNTEAFF. CDR3 nucleotides: TGTGCCAGCAGGCCGACAGGGTCTAACACTGAAGCTTTCTTT.